This TCR beta chain comes out of a study of blood T cells in healthy people across ages. Then a second PCR, running roughly 7 to 11 cycles, was carried out with a sample-barcoded 5' primer and a J-beta primer mix. MiXCR was run by TCRdb on the 5' RACE reads, yielding one entry per CDR3 protein. This sample has roughly 1,000,000 distinct CDR3 sequences, with approximately 26% found just once. This clonotype has a handful of counts. CDR1 is DFQATT and CDR2 is SNEGSKA in the germline V gene (reference sequence). Unmatched junction bases numbered 5, after V lost 8 bases and J lost 6 bases. The CDR3 contains 12 residues. These data are also associated with another study on T cells of mothers and their children. Per that study: The people who donated were three healthy Caucasian mothers and their six children.

The J gene is TRBJ2-3, the V gene TRBV20-1; TRBD2 aligns across 10 bases. Sequences were obtained from blood. This sequence originates from a girl aged 2-10 years in good health. The CDR3 nucleotides are TGCAGTCTACTAGCGGGGACGGATACGCAGTATTTT. Protein product: CSLLAGTDTQYF.